This T cell receptor (beta chain) was found in a study of blood T cell repertoires in COVID-19. Across the study: The United States, Italy and Spain were the sources of the acute and convalescent COVID-19 samples. The cDNA or gDNA used as material had been derived from T cells, B-cell-depleted T cells, or PBMCs.

Germline V gives CDR1 GTSNPN, CDR2 SVGIG (reference sequence). Trimming stripped 0 bases from V and 8 bases from J, with 8 bases between. The CDR3 covers 12 residues. The authors' processing: Reference gene primer amplification gave nucleated cell count estimates. The data were produced by immunoSEQ multiplex PCR, yet TCRdb's version contains in-frame clones alone and is incomplete. V, J and clone size are those of that table, while D and trimming were read from the DNA. This repertoire shows 270,000 or so clones, roughly 86% found once; its top ten account for about 8.6%. The origin of this receptor is a man aged 35-49 years with active or convalescent COVID-19. The source material was peripheral blood. The rearrangement joins TRBV30 to TRBJ2-1, with a weak D call TRBD2 (6 bases). The CDR3 reads CAWSVGGDEQFF. The CDR3 coding sequence is TGTGCCTGGAGTGTCGGGGGTGATGAGCAGTTCTTC.